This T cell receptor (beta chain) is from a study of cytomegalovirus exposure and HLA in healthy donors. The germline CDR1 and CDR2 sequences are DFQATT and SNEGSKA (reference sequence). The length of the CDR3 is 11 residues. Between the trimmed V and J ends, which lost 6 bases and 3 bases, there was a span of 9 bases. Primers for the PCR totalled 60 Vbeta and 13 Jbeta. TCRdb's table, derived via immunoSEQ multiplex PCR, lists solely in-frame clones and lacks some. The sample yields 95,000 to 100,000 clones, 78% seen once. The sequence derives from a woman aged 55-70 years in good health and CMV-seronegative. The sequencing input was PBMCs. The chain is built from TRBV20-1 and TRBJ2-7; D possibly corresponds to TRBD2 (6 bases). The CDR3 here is CSAGTLYEQYF. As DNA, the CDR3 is TGCAGTGCCGGGACTCTCTACGAGCAGTACTTC.